The sequence of this TCR beta chain was determined in a study of cytomegalovirus exposure and HLA in healthy donors. Study-wide results and limits: In an earlier analysis, most TCR beta V segments were productive about 90% or about 30% of the time.

With respect to this clone: What it binds is unknown.

This PCR relied on a set of 60 Vbeta primers and 13 Jbeta primers. The data were produced by immunoSEQ multiplex PCR, yet TCRdb's version contains in-frame clones alone and is incomplete. The repertoire holds about 170,000 clones, 75% to 85% seen once, with approximately 1% in the top ten. Germline V gives CDR1 GTSNPN, CDR2 SVGIG (reference sequence). The CDR3 length is 12 residues. V dropped 3 bases and J dropped 8 bases, with 10 bases sitting between them. The sequence was collected from a girl aged 2 to 9 in good health and CMV-seropositive. The sequencing sample was made of PBMCs. V and J are TRBV30 and TRBJ1-4; D is perhaps TRBD1 (5 bases). DNA for the CDR3: TGTGCCTGGAGGGGGCTAGGGGAAAAACTGTTTTTT. This codes for CAWRGLGEKLFF.